The sequence of this TCR beta chain was determined in a study of blood T cell repertoires in COVID-19. Study in general: Samples came from the United States, Italy and Spain, spanning acute and convalescent COVID-19. T cells, B-cell-depleted T cells, or PBMCs supplied cDNA or gDNA.

The CDR3 is 12 amino acids. In the authors' workflow: Reference gene primer amplification yielded estimated nucleated cell counts. Measured with immunoSEQ multiplex PCR; TCRdb has only the in-frame clones, and not every one. The D gene and trimming were derived from the DNA, and the V and J assignments and clone size from that table. The sample contains around 150,000 clones, under 90% of which appear only once. This receptor was identified in a human donor in a cohort sampled during active COVID-19. The sequencing sample was made of peripheral blood. The genes are TRBV7-5 and TRBJ1-2. TRBV7-5 is marked as a pseudogene. The CDR3 bases are TGTGCCAGAAGCACCCGGACTTATGGCTACACCTTC. Residues: CARSTRTYGYTF.